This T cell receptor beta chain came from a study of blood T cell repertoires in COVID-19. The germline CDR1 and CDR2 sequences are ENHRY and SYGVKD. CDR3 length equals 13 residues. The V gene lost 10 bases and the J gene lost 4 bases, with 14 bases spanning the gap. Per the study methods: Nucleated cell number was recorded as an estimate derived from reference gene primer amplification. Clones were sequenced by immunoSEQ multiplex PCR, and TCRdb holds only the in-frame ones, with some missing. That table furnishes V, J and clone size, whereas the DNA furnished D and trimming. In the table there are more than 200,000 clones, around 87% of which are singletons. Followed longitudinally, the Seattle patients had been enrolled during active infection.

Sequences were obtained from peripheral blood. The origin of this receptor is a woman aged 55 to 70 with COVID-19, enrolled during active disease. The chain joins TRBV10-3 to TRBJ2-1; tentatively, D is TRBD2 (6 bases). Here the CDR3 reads CATRNSGYNEQFF. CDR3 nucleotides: TGTGCCACCCGGAACAGCGGGTACAATGAGCAGTTCTTC.